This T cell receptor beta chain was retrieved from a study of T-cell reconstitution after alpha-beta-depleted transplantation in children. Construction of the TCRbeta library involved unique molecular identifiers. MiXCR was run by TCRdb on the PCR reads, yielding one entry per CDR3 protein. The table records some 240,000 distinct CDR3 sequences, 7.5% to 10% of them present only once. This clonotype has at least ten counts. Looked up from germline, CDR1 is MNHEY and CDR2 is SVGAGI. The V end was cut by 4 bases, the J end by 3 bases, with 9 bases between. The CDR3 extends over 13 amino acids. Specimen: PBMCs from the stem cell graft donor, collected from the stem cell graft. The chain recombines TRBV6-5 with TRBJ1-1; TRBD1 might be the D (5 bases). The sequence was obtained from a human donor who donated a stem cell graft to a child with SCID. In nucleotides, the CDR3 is TGTGCCAGCAGTTCCCCGGGGGACACTGAAGCTTTCTTT. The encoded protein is CASSSPGDTEAFF.